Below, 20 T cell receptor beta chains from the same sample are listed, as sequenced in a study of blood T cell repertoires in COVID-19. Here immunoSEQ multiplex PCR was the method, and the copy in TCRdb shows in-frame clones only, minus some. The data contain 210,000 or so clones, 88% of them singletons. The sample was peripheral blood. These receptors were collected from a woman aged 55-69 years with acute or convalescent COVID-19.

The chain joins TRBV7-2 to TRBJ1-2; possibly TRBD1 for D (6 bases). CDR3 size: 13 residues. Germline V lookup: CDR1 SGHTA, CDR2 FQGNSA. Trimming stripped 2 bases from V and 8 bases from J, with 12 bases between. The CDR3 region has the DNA TGTGCCAGCAGCTTACGGGGGGCTGTAGGCTACACCTTC. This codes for CASSLRGAVGYTF.

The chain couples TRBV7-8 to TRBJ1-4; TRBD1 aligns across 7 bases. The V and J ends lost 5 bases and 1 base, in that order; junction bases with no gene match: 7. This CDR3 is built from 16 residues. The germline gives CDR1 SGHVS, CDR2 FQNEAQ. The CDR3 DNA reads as TGTGCCAGCAGCCCCGCCCGGACAGGAACTAATGAAAAACTGTTTTTT. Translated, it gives CASSPARTGTNEKLFF.

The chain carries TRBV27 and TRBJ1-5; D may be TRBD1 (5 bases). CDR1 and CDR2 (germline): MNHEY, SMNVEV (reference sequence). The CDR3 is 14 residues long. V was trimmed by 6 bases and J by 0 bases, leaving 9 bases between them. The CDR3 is CASSRAGSNQPQHF. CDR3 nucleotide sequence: TGTGCCAGCAGCAGGGCCGGTAGCAATCAGCCCCAGCATTTT.

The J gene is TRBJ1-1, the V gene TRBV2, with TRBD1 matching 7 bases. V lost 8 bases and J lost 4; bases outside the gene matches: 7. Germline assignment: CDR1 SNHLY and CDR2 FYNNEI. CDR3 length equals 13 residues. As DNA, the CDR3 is TGTGCCAGCTCCCGACAGGGCTTCACTGAAGCTTTCTTT. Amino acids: CASSRQGFTEAFF.

The CDR3 loop reads CASSLAGQGANTEAFF. CDR3 nucleotide sequence: TGTGCCAGCAGCTTGGCGGGACAGGGGGCTAACACTGAAGCTTTCTTT. The V gene is TRBV5-4, the J gene TRBJ1-1; 12 bases match TRBD1. Losses at the gene ends were 0 bases for V and 2 bases for J; bases not matched to a gene: 2. CDR3 length equals 16 residues. Germline V gene lookup returns CDR1 SGHNT and CDR2 YYREEE (reference sequence).

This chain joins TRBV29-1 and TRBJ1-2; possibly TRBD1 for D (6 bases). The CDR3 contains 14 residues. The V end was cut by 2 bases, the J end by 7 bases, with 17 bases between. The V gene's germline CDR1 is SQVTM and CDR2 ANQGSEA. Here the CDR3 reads CSVESTNRGGGYTF. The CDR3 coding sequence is TGCAGCGTTGAATCGACGAATCGAGGGGGTGGCTACACCTTC.

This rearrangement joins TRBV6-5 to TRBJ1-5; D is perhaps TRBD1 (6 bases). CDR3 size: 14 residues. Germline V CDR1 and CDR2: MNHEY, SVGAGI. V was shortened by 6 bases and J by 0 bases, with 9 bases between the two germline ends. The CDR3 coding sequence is TGTGCCAGCAGGGGGGCCAATAGCAATCAGCCCCAGCATTTT. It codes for CASRGANSNQPQHF.

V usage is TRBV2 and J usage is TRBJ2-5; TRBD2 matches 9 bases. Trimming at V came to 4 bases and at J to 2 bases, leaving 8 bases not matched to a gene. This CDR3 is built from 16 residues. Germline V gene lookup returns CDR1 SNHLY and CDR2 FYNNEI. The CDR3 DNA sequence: TGTGCCAGCAGTGTGTTGAGCGGGAGGCTTCAAGAGACCCAGTACTTC. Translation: CASSVLSGRLQETQYF.

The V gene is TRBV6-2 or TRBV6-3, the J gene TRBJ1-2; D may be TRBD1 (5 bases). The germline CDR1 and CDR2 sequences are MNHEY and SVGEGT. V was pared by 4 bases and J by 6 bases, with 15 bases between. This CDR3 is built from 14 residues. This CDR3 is CASSFMPGANGYTF. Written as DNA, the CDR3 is TGTGCCAGCAGTTTTATGCCTGGGGCGAATGGCTACACCTTC.

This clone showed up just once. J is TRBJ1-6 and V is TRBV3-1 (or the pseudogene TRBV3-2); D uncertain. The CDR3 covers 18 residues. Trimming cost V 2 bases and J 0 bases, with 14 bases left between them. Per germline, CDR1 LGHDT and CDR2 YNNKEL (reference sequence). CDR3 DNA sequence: TGTGCCAGCAGCCAAAGCCTTGGGCAGAGCTCCTATAATTCACCCCTCCACTTT. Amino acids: CASSQSLGQSSYNSPLHF.

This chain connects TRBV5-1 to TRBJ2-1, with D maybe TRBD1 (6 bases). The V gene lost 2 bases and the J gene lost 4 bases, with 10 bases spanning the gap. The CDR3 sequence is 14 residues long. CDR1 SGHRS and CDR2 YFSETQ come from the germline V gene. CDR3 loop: CASSFSGVYNEQFF. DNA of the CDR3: TGCGCCAGCAGCTTCTCAGGGGTTTACAATGAGCAGTTCTTC.

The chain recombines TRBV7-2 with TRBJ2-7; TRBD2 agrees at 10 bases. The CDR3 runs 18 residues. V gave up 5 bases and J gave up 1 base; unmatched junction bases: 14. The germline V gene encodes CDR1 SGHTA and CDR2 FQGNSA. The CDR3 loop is CASSPRGSGLADSYEQYF. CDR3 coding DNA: TGTGCCAGCAGCCCACGGGGCTCCGGACTAGCGGATTCCTACGAGCAGTACTTC. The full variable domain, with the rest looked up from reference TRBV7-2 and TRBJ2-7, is GAGVSQSPSNKVTEKGKDVELRCDPISGHTALYWYRQSLGQGLEFLIYFQGNSAPDKSGLPSDRFSAERTGGSVSTLTIQRTQQEDSAVYLCASSPRGSGLADSYEQYFGPGTRLTVT.

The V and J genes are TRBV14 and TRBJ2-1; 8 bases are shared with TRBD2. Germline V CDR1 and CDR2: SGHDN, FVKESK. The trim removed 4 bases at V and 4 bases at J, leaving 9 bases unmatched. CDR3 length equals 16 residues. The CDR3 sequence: CASSPRPGLVYNEQFF. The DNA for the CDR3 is TGTGCCAGCAGCCCCCGCCCGGGACTAGTTTACAATGAGCAGTTCTTC.

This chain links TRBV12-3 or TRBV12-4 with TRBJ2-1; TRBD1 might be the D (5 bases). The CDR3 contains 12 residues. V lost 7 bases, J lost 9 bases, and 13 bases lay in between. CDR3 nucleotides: TGTGCCAGCAACTTCAGGGATTTTGAGCAGTTCTTC. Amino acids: CASNFRDFEQFF.

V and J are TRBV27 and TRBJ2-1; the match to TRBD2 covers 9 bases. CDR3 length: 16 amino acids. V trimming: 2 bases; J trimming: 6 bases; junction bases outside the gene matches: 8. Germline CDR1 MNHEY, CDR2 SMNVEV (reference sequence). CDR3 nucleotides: TGTGCCAGCAGTTTAAGGGCTAGCGGGGCCCGCAATGAGCAGTTCTTC. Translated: CASSLRASGARNEQFF.

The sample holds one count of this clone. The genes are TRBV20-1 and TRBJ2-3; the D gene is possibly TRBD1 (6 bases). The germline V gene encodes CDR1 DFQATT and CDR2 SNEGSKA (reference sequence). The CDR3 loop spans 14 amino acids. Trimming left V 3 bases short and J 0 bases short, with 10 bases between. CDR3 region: CSASRDTSTDTQYF. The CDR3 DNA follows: TGCAGTGCTAGTCGGGACACAAGCACAGATACGCAGTATTTT.

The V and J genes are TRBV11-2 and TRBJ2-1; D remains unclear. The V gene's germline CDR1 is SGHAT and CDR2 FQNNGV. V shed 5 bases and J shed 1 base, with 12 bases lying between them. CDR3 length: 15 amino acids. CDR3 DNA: TGTGCCAGCAGCCCGAGGTCCCTTTCCTACAATGAGCAGTTCTTC. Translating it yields CASSPRSLSYNEQFF.

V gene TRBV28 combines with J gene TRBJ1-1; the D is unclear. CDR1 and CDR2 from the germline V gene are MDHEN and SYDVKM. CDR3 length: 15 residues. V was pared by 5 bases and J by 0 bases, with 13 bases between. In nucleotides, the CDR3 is TGTGCCAGCAGTCTCCTATTAGGAGTGAACACTGAAGCTTTCTTT. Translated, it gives CASSLLLGVNTEAFF.

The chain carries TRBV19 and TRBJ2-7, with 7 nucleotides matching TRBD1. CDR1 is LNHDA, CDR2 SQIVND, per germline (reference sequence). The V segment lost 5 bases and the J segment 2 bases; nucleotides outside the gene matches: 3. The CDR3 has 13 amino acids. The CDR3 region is CASSVTGAYEQYF. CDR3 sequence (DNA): TGTGCCAGTAGTGTCACAGGGGCCTACGAGCAGTACTTC.

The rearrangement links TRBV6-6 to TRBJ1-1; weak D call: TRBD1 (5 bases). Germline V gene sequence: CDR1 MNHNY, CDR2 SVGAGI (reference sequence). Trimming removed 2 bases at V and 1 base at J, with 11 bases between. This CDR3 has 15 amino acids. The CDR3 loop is CASSYQGGWNTEAFF. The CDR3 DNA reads TGTGCCAGCAGTTACCAGGGAGGATGGAACACTGAAGCTTTCTTT.